The rows below give T cell receptor beta chains drawn from one sample of a study of OX40 agonist ivuxolimab in advanced cancers. Using immunoSEQ multiplex PCR, the repertoire was profiled, and TCRdb retains in-frame clones only, with some absent. Found here are 60,000 or so clones, 87% of them singletons; the top ten hold about 0.75%. Specimen: CD4+ or CD8+ T cells sorted from blood, collected in a trial of the OX40 agonist ivuxolimab. The receptor source for this set is an adult with an advanced solid tumor such as melanoma, head and neck, liver or kidney cancer. Each CDR3 is given without its conserved first and last residue. D genes are given only for firm matches.

d_gene	j_gene	v_gene	CDR3aa
TRBD1	TRBJ2-7	TRBV5-4	ALGRDRGYEQY
-	TRBJ1-2	TRBV30	AWSVSYGYT
-	TRBJ2-7	TRBV6-5	ASRLVYEQY
-	TRBJ2-3	TRBV2	ASRRSGLTDTQY
TRBD2	TRBJ2-7	TRBV19	ASSRPGGYEQY
TRBD1	TRBJ2-7	TRBV11-2	ASSWDSRREQY
TRBD1	TRBJ1-4	TRBV6-1	ASSTGETNEKLF
TRBD2	TRBJ2-7	TRBV7-2	ASSVERGPAYEQY
-	TRBJ2-3	TRBV11-3	ASSAIGDTQY
-	TRBJ2-5	TRBV11-2	ASSLRGLVSETQY
-	TRBJ1-4	TRBV7-9	ASSLQGVREKLF
-	TRBJ2-1	TRBV18	ASSPGPSSYNEQF
TRBD1	TRBJ1-3	TRBV5-1	ASSLAGRQGDTIY
-	TRBJ2-2	TRBV5-1	ASTKSGQTNTGELF
-	TRBJ2-1	TRBV6-1	ASSELFLGEQF
TRBD1	TRBJ1-5	TRBV5-6	ASSLLVGGAGQPQH
-	TRBJ2-2	TRBV5-1	ASSLGAVNTGELF
-	TRBJ2-4	TRBV5-4	ASSLGGNKNIQY
TRBD1	TRBJ1-5	TRBV2	ASKGQGDQPQH
-	TRBJ2-6	TRBV5-6	ASSYRGAGANVLT
-	TRBJ1-5	TRBV5-5	ASSPEDVQPQH
-	TRBJ1-6	TRBV30	AWKNRGSHNSPLH
-	TRBJ1-4	TRBV30	AWSPGGRGEKLF
-	TRBJ2-5	TRBV10-3	AISYRDQETQY
-	TRBJ2-3	TRBV28	ASSSPGADTQY
TRBD2	TRBJ2-7	TRBV7-9	ASSSSGTSGGLGYEQY
-	TRBJ2-1	TRBV30	AWGTGSYNEQF
-	TRBJ2-5	TRBV21-1	ASIVVRRETQY
TRBD1	TRBJ1-1	TRBV9	ASSVAWGDSEAF
-	TRBJ2-7	TRBV11-2	ASSPHSDKPYEQY
TRBD2	TRBJ2-5	TRBV10-2	ATRWGEGQETQY
-	TRBJ2-7	TRBV18	ASSPGVAYEQY
-	TRBJ1-2	TRBV20-1	SARGGIRYT
-	TRBJ1-2	TRBV10-3	ATDPTGLGNGYT
TRBD2	-	TRBV2	ASSEQRGDSYEQY
TRBD1	TRBJ2-6	TRBV5-1	ASSGQGSGANVLT
TRBD1	TRBJ2-2	TRBV19	ASRTGVGELF
TRBD1	TRBJ2-1	TRBV27	ASSRGRQGYNEQF
-	TRBJ2-7	TRBV30	AWSVLDIDNEQY
-	TRBJ2-2	TRBV6-5	ASSISRTHTGELF
-	TRBJ1-2	TRBV30	AWSPPDTYGYT
-	TRBJ2-3	TRBV4-2	ASSQRRTDTQY
-	TRBJ2-3	TRBV10-2	ASTGPLPTDTQY
TRBD2	TRBJ2-1	TRBV9	ASSVEASGSKGEQF
-	TRBJ2-6	TRBV9	ASSLVVSGANVLT
-	TRBJ1-5	TRBV6-5	ATLGGVSNQPQH
TRBD1	TRBJ2-1	TRBV19	ASSRTGGNEQF
TRBD1	TRBJ2-1	TRBV6-5	ASGQGYNEQF
-	TRBJ1-2	TRBV19	ASSMVGYGYT
-	TRBJ2-7	TRBV5-1	ASSLVQGSSYEQY
TRBD2	TRBJ2-1	TRBV18	ASSPSTSGSSEQF
TRBD1	TRBJ2-3	TRBV6-5	ASSYSNEGADTQY
-	TRBJ1-3	TRBV5-1	ASSLAGLAVEKNTIY
-	TRBJ2-5	TRBV5-1	ASSLDPSQETQY
-	TRBJ1-1	TRBV30	AWSPARNTEAF